Described below is a single TCR beta chain sequence and its context. Participant ages covered about 18 to 89 years across 24 US areas. Researchers sorted participants into cohorts using their self-reported clinical history. Exposed participants encountered a COVID-19 case during the 2 weeks preceding study entry. The data belong to a study of blood T cell repertoires in COVID-19. Sequencing used immunoSEQ multiplex PCR; TCRdb keeps in-frame clones, though not all of them. The sample holds about 350,000 clones; about nine tenths are singletons and the top ten take 0.95% to 1.1%. There are 15 residues in the CDR3. V lost 9 bases, J lost 0 bases, and 8 bases stayed unmatched. Germline lookup yields CDR1 LNHDA and CDR2 SQIVND (reference sequence).

The sample was PBMCs or T cells enriched from blood (not recorded which). This sequence joins TRBV19 and TRBJ1-5; 7 positions match TRBD1. The clonotype originates from a woman in her thirties who had been exposed to COVID-19. CDR3 nucleotide sequence: TGTGCCAGCCAATGGGACAGCTTTAGCAATCAGCCCCAGCATTTT. Translation: CASQWDSFSNQPQHF.